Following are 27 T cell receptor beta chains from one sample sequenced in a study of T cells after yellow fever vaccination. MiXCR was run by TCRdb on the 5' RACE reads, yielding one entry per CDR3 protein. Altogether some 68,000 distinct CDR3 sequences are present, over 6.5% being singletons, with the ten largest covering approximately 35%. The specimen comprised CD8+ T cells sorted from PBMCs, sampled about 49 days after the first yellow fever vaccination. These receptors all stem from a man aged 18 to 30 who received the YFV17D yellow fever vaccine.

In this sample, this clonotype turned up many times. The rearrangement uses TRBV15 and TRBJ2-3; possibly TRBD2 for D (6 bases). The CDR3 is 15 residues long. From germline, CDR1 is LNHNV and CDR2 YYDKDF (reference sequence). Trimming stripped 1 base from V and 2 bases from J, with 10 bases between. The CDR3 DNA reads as TGTGCCACCAGCAGAGGTGGGGGGTACACAGATACGCAGTATTTT. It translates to CATSRGGGYTDTQYF.

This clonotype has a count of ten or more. The CDR3 sequence is CASSQSSIITLTDTQYF. The CDR3, as DNA: TGCGCCAGCAGCCAATCTAGCATTATAACCCTCACAGATACGCAGTATTTT. The rearrangement joins TRBV4-3 to TRBJ2-3, with a tentative D call TRBD2 (5 bases). In germline, CDR1 is LGHNA, CDR2 YSLEER. Deletions cut 2 bases from V and 2 bases from J, with 17 bases between. The length of the CDR3 is 17 residues.

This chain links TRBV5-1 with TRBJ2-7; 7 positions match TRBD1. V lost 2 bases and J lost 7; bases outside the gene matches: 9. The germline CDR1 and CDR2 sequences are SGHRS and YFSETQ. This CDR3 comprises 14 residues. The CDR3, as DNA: TGCGCCAGCAGCTTCCTTGGACAGGAGGAGGAGCAGTACGTC. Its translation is CASSFLGQEEEQYV.

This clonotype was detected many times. The CDR3 reads CASSQETANEKLFF. In DNA, the CDR3 is TGTGCCAGCAGCCAAGAGACAGCTAATGAAAAACTGTTTTTT. The chain carries TRBV4-2 and TRBJ1-4, with a weak D call TRBD1 (5 bases). Germline V CDR1 and CDR2: LGHNA, YNFKEQ. The CDR3 is 14 residues long. V lost 0 bases, J lost 3 bases, and 5 bases lay in between.

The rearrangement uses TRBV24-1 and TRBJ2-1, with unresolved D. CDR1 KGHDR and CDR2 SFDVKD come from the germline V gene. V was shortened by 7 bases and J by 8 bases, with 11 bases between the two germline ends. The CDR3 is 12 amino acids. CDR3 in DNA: TGTGCCACCAGCAGTGGGGTAGATGAGCAGTTCTTC. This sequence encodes CATSSGVDEQFF.

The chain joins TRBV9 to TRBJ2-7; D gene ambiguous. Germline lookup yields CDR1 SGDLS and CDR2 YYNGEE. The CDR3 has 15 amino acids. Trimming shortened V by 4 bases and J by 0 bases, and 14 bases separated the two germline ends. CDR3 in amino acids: CASSLWASSSYEQYF. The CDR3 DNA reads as TGTGCCAGCAGCCTCTGGGCCTCGAGCTCCTACGAGCAGTACTTC.

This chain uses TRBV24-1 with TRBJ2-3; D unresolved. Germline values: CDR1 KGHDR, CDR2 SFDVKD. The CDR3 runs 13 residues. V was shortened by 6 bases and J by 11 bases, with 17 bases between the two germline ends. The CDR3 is CATSSGLVGEQYF. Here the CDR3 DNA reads TGTGCCACCAGTTCCGGGCTAGTCGGAGAGCAGTATTTT.

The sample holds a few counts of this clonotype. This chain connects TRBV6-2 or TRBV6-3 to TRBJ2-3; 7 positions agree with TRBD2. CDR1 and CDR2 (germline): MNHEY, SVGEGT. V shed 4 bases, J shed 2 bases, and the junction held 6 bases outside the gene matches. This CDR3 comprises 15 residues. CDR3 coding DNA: TGTGCCAGCAGTTTCTTAGCGGGCGTCACAGATACGCAGTATTTT. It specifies CASSFLAGVTDTQYF.

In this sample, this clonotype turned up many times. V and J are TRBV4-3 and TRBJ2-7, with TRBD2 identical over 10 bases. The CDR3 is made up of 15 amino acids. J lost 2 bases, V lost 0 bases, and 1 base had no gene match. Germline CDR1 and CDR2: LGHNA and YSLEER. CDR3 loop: CASSQETSGAYEQYF. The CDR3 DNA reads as TGCGCCAGCAGCCAAGAAACTAGCGGGGCCTACGAGCAGTACTTC.

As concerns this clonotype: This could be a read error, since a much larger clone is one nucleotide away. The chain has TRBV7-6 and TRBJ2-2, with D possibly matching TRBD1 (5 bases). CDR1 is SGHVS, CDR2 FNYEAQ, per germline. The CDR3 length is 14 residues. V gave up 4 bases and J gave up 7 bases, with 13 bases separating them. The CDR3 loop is CASSWAGQIGELFF. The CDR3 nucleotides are TGTGCCAGCAGCTGGGCAGGGCAAATCGGGGAGCTGTTTTTT.

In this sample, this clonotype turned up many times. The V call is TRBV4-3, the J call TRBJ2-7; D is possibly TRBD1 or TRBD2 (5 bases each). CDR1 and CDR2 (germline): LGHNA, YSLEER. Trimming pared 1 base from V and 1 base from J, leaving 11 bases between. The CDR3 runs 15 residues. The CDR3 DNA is TGCGCCAGCAGCCAAGCGACGGGGCCTTCCTACGAGCAGTACTTC. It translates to CASSQATGPSYEQYF.

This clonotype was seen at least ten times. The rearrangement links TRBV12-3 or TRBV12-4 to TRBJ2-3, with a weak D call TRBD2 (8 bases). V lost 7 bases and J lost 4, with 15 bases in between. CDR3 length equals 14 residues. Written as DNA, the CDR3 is TGTGCCAGCACCCCGGGAGGGGGCCCAGATACGCAGTATTTT. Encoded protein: CASTPGGGPDTQYF.

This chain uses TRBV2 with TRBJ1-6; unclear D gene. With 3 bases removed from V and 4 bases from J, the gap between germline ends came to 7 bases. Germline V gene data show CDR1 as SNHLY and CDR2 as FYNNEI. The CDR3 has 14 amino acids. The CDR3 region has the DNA TGTGCCAGCAGTGACGGTGAATATAATTCACCCCTCCACTTT. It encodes CASSDGEYNSPLHF.

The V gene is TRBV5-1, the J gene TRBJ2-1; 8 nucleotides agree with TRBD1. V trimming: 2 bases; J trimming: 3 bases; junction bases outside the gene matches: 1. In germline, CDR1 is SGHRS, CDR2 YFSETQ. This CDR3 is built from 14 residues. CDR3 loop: CASSLTGGYNEQFF. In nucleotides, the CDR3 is TGCGCCAGCAGCTTAACAGGGGGCTACAATGAGCAGTTCTTC. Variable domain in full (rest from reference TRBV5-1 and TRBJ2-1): KAGVTQTPRYLIKTRGQQVTLSCSPISGHRSVSWYQQTPGQGLQFLFEYFSETQRNKGNFPGRFSGRQFSNSRSEMNVSTLELGDSALYLCASSLTGGYNEQFFGPGTRLTVL.

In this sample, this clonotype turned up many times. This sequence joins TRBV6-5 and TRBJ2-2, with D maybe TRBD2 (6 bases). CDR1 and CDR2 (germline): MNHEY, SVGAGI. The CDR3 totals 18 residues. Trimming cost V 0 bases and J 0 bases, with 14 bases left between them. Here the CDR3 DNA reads TGTGCCAGCAGTTACTCGCTAGCGCCAGGAGCGAACACCGGGGAGCTGTTTTTT. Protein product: CASSYSLAPGANTGELFF.

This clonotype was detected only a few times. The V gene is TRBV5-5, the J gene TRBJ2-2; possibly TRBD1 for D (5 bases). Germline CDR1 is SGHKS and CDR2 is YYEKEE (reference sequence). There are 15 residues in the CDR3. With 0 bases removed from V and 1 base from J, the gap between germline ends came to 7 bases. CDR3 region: CASSLVGLNTGELFF. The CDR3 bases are TGTGCCAGCAGCTTGGTGGGGCTGAACACCGGGGAGCTGTTTTTT.

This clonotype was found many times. CDR3 in amino acids: CSASQVYSNQPQHF. CDR3 coding DNA: TGCAGTGCTAGCCAGGTATATAGCAATCAGCCCCAGCATTTT. The chain links TRBV20-1 to TRBJ1-5, with D uncertain. Trimming cost V 3 bases and J 0 bases, with 9 bases left between them. This CDR3 contains 14 residues. Germline values: CDR1 DFQATT, CDR2 SNEGSKA (reference sequence).

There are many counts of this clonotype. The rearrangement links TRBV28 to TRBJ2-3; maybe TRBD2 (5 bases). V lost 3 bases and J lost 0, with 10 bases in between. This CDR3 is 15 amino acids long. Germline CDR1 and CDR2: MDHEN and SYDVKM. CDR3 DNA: TGTGCCAGCAGTTTGGGAGAGATTAGCACAGATACGCAGTATTTT. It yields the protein CASSLGEISTDTQYF.

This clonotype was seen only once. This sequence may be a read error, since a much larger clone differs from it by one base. The CDR3 loop is CATRTEGRYNEQFF. CDR3 in DNA: TGTGCCACCAGAACTGAAGGCCGATACAATGAGCAGTTCTTC. This chain uses TRBV15 with TRBJ2-1; D is undetermined. Germline CDR1 LNHNV, CDR2 YYDKDF (reference sequence). Trimming left V 6 bases short and J 4 bases short, with 13 bases between. The CDR3 is made up of 14 amino acids.

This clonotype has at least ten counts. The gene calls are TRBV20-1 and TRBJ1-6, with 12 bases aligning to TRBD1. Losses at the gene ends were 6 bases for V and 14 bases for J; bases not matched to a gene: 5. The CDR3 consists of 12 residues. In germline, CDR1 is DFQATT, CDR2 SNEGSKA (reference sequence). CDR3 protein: CSAPGQGAALHF. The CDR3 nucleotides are TGCAGTGCCCCGGGACAGGGGGCGGCCCTCCACTTT.

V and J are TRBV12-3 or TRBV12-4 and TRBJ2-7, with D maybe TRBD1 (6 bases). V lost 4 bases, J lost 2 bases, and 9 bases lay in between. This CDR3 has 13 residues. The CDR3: CASSYRVPYEQYV. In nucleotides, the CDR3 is TGTGCCAGCAGTTACAGGGTTCCCTACGAGCAGTACGTC.

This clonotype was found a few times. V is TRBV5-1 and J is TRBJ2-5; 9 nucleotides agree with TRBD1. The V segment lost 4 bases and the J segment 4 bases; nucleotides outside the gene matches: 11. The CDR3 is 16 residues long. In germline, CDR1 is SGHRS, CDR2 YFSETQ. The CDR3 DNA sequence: TGCGCCAGCAGCGCCCTCCCGGGACAGGGTAGAGAGACCCAGTACTTC. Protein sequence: CASSALPGQGRETQYF.

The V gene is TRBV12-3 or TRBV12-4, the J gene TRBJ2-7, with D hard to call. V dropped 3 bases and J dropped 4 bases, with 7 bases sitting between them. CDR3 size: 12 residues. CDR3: CASSFAGYEQYF. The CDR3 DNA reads TGTGCCAGCAGTTTTGCTGGGTACGAGCAGTACTTC.

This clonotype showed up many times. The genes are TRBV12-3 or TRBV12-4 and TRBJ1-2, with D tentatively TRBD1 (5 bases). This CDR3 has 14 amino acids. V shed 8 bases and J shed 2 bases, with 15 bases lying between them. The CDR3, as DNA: TGTGCCAGCTTTCGTGGGGCCAGAAACTATGGCTACACCTTC. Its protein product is CASFRGARNYGYTF.

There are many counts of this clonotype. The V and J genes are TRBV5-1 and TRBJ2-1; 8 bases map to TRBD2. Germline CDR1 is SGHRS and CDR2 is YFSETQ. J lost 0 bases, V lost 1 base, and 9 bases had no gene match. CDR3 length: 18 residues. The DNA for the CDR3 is TGCGCCAGCAGCTTGTTTGGCGGGGGGCCGAGCTCCTACAATGAGCAGTTCTTC. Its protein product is CASSLFGGGPSSYNEQFF. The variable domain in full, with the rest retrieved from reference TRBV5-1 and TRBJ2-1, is KAGVTQTPRYLIKTRGQQVTLSCSPISGHRSVSWYQQTPGQGLQFLFEYFSETQRNKGNFPGRFSGRQFSNSRSEMNVSTLELGDSALYLCASSLFGGGPSSYNEQFFGPGTRLTVL.

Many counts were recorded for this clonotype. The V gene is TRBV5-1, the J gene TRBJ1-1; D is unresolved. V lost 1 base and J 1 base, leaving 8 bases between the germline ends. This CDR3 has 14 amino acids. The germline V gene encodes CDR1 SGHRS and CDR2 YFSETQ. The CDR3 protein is CASSLYRTNTEAFF. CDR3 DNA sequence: TGCGCCAGCAGCTTGTACAGAACGAACACTGAAGCTTTCTTT.

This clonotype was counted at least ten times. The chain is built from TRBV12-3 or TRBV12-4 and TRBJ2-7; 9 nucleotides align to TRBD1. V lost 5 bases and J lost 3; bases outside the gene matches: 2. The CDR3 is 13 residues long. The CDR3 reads CASSGQGFYEQYF. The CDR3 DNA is TGTGCCAGCAGTGGACAGGGGTTCTACGAGCAGTACTTC.